This T cell receptor beta chain was sequenced for a study of OX40 agonist ivuxolimab in advanced cancers. Study background: Under the entry rules, prior anti-PD-1, anti-PD-L1 or anti-CTLA-4 therapy was allowed, and more than 35% had some.

Using immunoSEQ multiplex PCR, the repertoire was profiled, and TCRdb retains in-frame clones only, with some absent. The table includes under 70,000 clones, approximately 90% detected once. The CDR3 loop spans 14 amino acids. Per germline, CDR1 LNHDA and CDR2 SQIVND (reference sequence). V lost 7 bases and J 7 bases, leaving 17 bases between the germline ends. The rearrangement uses TRBV19 and TRBJ2-1, with D perhaps assigned TRBD1 or TRBD2 (5 bases each). This sequence originates from an adult with an advanced solid tumor such as melanoma, head and neck, liver or kidney cancer. The material was CD4+ or CD8+ T cells sorted from blood, obtained in a trial of the OX40 agonist ivuxolimab. CDR3 in DNA: TGTGCCAGTAACTCCATTGGGGGATTGAATGAGCAGTTCTTC. Translating gives CASNSIGGLNEQFF.